A selection of T cell receptor beta chains follows, all from one sample in a study of T cell repertoires in cytomegalovirus infection. TCRdb re-called the reads with MiXCR, one entry per CDR3 protein. The sample records hundreds of thousands of distinct CDR3 sequences, 31% being singletons. The material sequenced was PBMCs. Source of these receptors: a human donor in good health (CMV status not recorded). Some clones in this sample may be carry-over from other donors' samples. The CDR3 runs from the conserved cysteine through the conserved F or W. The D gene is left open where the match is weak. Size tells how often a clone was seen (once, few, many) or the class of an expanded clone, and some rows leave it out.

size | D | J | V | DNA | CDR3
. | . | TRBJ2-1 | TRBV5-1 | TGCGCCAGCAGCTTGAAAGGGGCCGGGAATGAGCAGTTCTTC | CASSLKGAGNEQFF
. | TRBD1 | TRBJ2-5 | TRBV5-3 | TGTGCCAGCAGCAGGGACAGCCTGTACCAAGAGACCCAGTACTTC | CASSRDSLYQETQYF
. | TRBD1 | TRBJ1-2 | TRBV7-2 | TGTGCCAGCAGCCTACCAGGACAGGTTGGCGGCTACCCCTTC | CASSLPGQVGGYPF
few | TRBD1 | TRBJ2-1 | TRBV18 | TGTGCCAGCTCACCAAGAGGGGGCCGGGAGCAGTTCTTC | CASSPRGGREQFF
few | TRBD2 | TRBJ2-5 | TRBV7-8 | TGTGCCAGCAGCCTAACGTCTAGCGGGGGGCGAGAGACCCAGTACTTC | CASSLTSSGGRETQYF
few | . | TRBJ1-2 | TRBV4-1 | TGCGCCAGCAGCCAAGTAATGGGTGGCTACACCTTC | CASSQVMGGYTF
. | TRBD1 | TRBJ1-2 | TRBV20-1 | TGCAGTGCTGTAGGGGGCCCGATCGATGGCTACACCTTC | CSAVGGPIDGYTF
. | . | TRBJ2-3 | TRBV18 | TGTGCCAGCTCACCTCGTGGGGGCCCCATGCCGGCAGATACGCAGTATTTT | CASSPRGGPMPADTQYF
many | . | TRBJ1-1 | TRBV11-2 | . | CASSPSGQGADTEAFF
. | TRBD1 | TRBJ1-1 | TRBV7-9 | TGTGCCAGCAGCCCGGGACAGGGTGCGTCTGAAGCTTTCTTT | CASSPGQGASEAFF
. | TRBD1 | TRBJ1-5 | TRBV23-1 | TGCGCCAGCAGTCAAACCCAGGGGGTCATTCAGCCCCAGCATTTT | CASSQTQGVIQPQHF
. | . | TRBJ2-7 | TRBV6-6 | TGTGCCAGCAGTACTGACCCCTACGAGCAGTACTTC | CASSTDPYEQYF
few | TRBD2 | TRBJ2-2 | TRBV12-3/TRBV12-4 | TGTGCCAGCAGACCCTGGACTAGCGGGGGGAAGAACACCGGGGAGCTGTTTTTT | CASRPWTSGGKNTGELFF
. | TRBD1 | TRBJ1-2 | TRBV6-6 | TGTGCCAGCAGTTCCTGGGACAGGGATGGCTACACCTTC | CASSSWDRDGYTF
many | . | TRBJ1-1 | TRBV7-6 | TGTGCCAGCAGCTCGACAGGAAACACTGAAGCTTTCTTT | CASSSTGNTEAFF
. | . | TRBJ1-1 | TRBV7-8 | TGTGCCAGCAGCCCGGGCGTCACTGAAGCTTTCTTT | CASSPGVTEAFF
. | . | TRBJ2-1 | TRBV3-1 | TGTGCCAGCAGCCAAGATCCCCCTGGCGGGGAGCAGTTCTTC | CASSQDPPGGEQFF
. | . | TRBJ2-3 | TRBV7-2 | TGTGCCAGCAGCTTAGTCGGATCTCGCACCACAGATCCGAAGTCTTTT | CASSLVGSRTTDPKSF
many | . | TRBJ2-3 | TRBV4-1 | TGCGCCAGCAGCCCCACTCAAACCAGTAGCACAGATACGCAGTATTTT | CASSPTQTSSTDTQYF
many | . | TRBJ2-7 | TRBV20-1 | TGCAGTGCTCCTACCCTCTCTACCTACGAGCAGTACTTC | CSAPTLSTYEQYF
. | . | TRBJ1-1 | TRBV11-1 | TGTGCCAGCAGAGCTACTGACCGGGGAAACACTGAAGCTTTCTTT | CASRATDRGNTEAFF
few | TRBD1 | TRBJ2-2 | TRBV7-7 | TGTGCTAGCAGCTTTTTTAGCCGGGACAGAGTTACCACCGGGGAGCTGTTTTTT | CASSFFSRDRVTTGELFF
. | . | TRBJ2-7 | TRBV5-1 | TGCGCCAGCAGGGGTCAGCCACCCTACGAGCAGTACTTC | CASRGQPPYEQYF
. | . | TRBJ1-1 | TRBV19 | TGTGCCAGTAGTAACGGGTACACTGAAGCTTTCTTT | CASSNGYTEAFF
few | . | TRBJ2-1 | TRBV10-1 | TGCGCCAGCAGTGAGTCACCTGAGGGGGGGAATGAGCAGTTCTTC | CASSESPEGGNEQFF
few | TRBD1 | TRBJ1-2 | TRBV10-2 | TGCGCCAGCAGACCTGGACAGGATAACTATGGCTACACCTTC | CASRPGQDNYGYTF
. | . | TRBJ2-2 | TRBV5-1 | TGCGCCAGCAGCTTGGCGAGGGTTGACACCGGGGAGCTGTTTTTT | CASSLARVDTGELFF
few | . | TRBJ2-2 | TRBV15 | TGTGCCACCAGCAGACTTAGACAGACCGGGGAGCTGTTTTTT | CATSRLRQTGELFF
. | . | TRBJ1-1 | TRBV11-1 | TGTGCCAGCAGCCTTCCAGACAGACTGAACACTGAAGCTTTCTTT | CASSLPDRLNTEAFF
few | TRBD2 | TRBJ2-1 | TRBV6-1 | TGTGCCAGCAGTTCTCCGGGAGGGGCGGATTACAATGAGCAGTTCTTC | CASSSPGGADYNEQFF
once | TRBD2 | TRBJ2-7 | TRBV7-6 | TGTGCCAGCAGCTTAGACCGGACTAGCGGGGGGGCCTACGAGCAGTACTTC | CASSLDRTSGGAYEQYF
few | . | TRBJ2-5 | TRBV28 | TGTGCCAGCTGCCTGGACAGCCAAGAGACCCAGTACTTC | CASCLDSQETQYF
few | TRBD1 | TRBJ2-7 | TRBV12-3/TRBV12-4 | TGTGCCAGCAGTGACTATGAAAGGGGGCCCCACGAGCAGTACTTC | CASSDYERGPHEQYF
. | . | TRBJ1-2 | TRBV19 | TGTGCCAGTAGTATCGTGGGCAGGGGCTTTAACTATGGCTACCCCTTC | CASSIVGRGFNYGYPF
. | TRBD1 | TRBJ2-7 | TRBV4-2 | TGTGCCAGCAGCCGAAAACAGGGGGAATCCTACGAGCAGTACTTC | CASSRKQGESYEQYF
few | TRBD1 | TRBJ1-2 | TRBV5-4 | TGTGCCAGCAGCTTCCCCCTCGGGACAGGCTATGGCTACACCTTC | CASSFPLGTGYGYTF
many | . | TRBJ2-1 | TRBV7-8 | TGTGCCAGCAGCTTAGGGCAAAACAATGAGCAGTTCTTC | CASSLGQNNEQFF
. | . | TRBJ2-2 | TRBV7-9 | TGTGCCAGCAGTCCACCGCACACCGGGGAGCTGTTTTTT | CASSPPHTGELFF
few | TRBD1 | TRBJ1-1 | TRBV28 | TGTGCCAGCAGTTTGGGACGTGGCAGGGGGGGGGGGAACACTGAAGCTTTCTTT | CASSLGRGRGGGNTEAFF
. | TRBD1 | TRBJ1-6 | TRBV7-8 | TGTGCCAGCAGCTCCGGGACAGGGAATTCACCCCTCCACTTT | CASSSGTGNSPLHF
many | TRBD1 | TRBJ1-2 | TRBV7-2 | TGTGCCAGCAGCCGCGGGACAGTGCGTGGCTACACCTTC | CASSRGTVRGYTF
. | TRBD1 | TRBJ1-1 | TRBV5-6 | TGTGCCAGCAGCTTGGGCCGGACAGGGCATCGAAACACTGAAGCTTTATTT | CASSLGRTGHRNTEALF
many | . | TRBJ2-7 | TRBV7-2 | TGTGCCAGCAGCTTAGCGGCAGGGTCTGTCCACGAGCAGTACTTC | CASSLAAGSVHEQYF
many | TRBD1 | TRBJ1-5 | TRBV28 | TGTGCCAGCAACGGACAGGGGAATCAGCCCCAGCATTTT | CASNGQGNQPQHF
many | TRBD1 | TRBJ1-5 | TRBV7-2 | TGTGCCAGCAGCTTAGGCGGGACAGGTCACAATCAGCCCCAGCATTTT | CASSLGGTGHNQPQHF
. | TRBD2 | TRBJ2-1 | TRBV20-1 | TGCAGTGCTGGCAGACATAGCGGGGGGGCTTACAATGAGCAGTTCTTC | CSAGRHSGGAYNEQFF
many | . | TRBJ1-1 | TRBV11-2 | TGTGCCAGCAGCTTAGTGTTTGGCCGGAACACTGAAGCTTTCTTT | CASSLVFGRNTEAFF
. | TRBD1 | TRBJ2-1 | TRBV25-1 | TGTGCCAGCAGTGATCCGGGACAGGGGGCATACAATGAGCAGTTCTTC | CASSDPGQGAYNEQFF
. | . | TRBJ1-6 | TRBV5-1 | TGCGCCAGCAGCCCGGATCCGGGGCAGGAGTCACCCCTCCACTTT | CASSPDPGQESPLHF
many | TRBD1 | TRBJ2-6 | TRBV7-2 | TGTGCCAGCAGCTTAGCTAGACAGGGGGGACGCTCTGGGGCCAACGTCCTGACTTTC | CASSLARQGGRSGANVLTF
once | . | TRBJ1-1 | TRBV6-5 | TGTGCCAGCAGTTACTCGAGGGGTTCTGAAGCTTTCTTT | CASSYSRGSEAFF
few | TRBD2 | TRBJ2-7 | TRBV2 | TGTGCCAGCAGTGAAGGACTAGCGGGCTACGAGCAGTACTTC | CASSEGLAGYEQYF
. | TRBD1 | TRBJ1-2 | TRBV20-1 | TGCAGTGCTAGAGTGGACAGGGGGGAGGGCTACACCTTC | CSARVDRGEGYTF
many | . | TRBJ2-7 | TRBV6-1 | TGTGCCAGCAACCGCTATCCCTACGAGCAGTACTTC | CASNRYPYEQYF
many | TRBD1 | TRBJ2-5 | TRBV12-3/TRBV12-4 | TGTGCCAGCAGTTCCAACTCCGACAGGGGAACGGGGGAGACCCAGTACTTC | CASSSNSDRGTGETQYF